This T cell receptor beta chain was sequenced during a study of blood T cells in healthy people across ages (dated by TCRdb to 2015 to 2017). General notes on the study: In model experiments, roughly one uniquely barcoded TCR beta cDNA molecule per two T cells was captured by template switching. Four age groups were formed from the donors: young (average 16 years), middle-aged (roughly 38), aged (about 62) and long-lived (around 80). The study analyzed two additional independent replicas of 1 million unique cDNA reads from the same blood draw for two donors, one aged 18 to 29 and one aged 80 or older. Using deep sequencing normalized with unique cDNA molecular identifiers, the study measured how TCR beta repertoire diversity changes with age. To avoid experimental bias, donors of different ages were spread randomly across the sequencing lanes.

Library creation used 5' RACE. Sequencing used an Illumina HiSeq 2500. A second PCR of about 7 to 12 cycles was run with a J-beta primer mix and a sample-barcoded 5' primer. A unique molecular identifier was introduced onto each TCR beta cDNA molecule by a template-switch 5' adaptor carrying 12 random nucleotides. At least 3 million CDR3-containing paired-end reads were obtained from each sample. First-strand cDNA was synthesized from all RNA with the Mint cDNA synthesis kit, primed by a TRBC-specific oligonucleotide. Following uracil-DNA glycosylase treatment, all cDNA underwent a first 18-cycle PCR with the universal primers M1SS and BC2_uni_R. From the authors' description of their analysis: Normalization of each sample was performed by random selection of 1 million high-quality reads, each carrying a distinct molecular identifier. Reads with shared molecular identifiers were discarded instead of being binned into consensus sequences. MiTCR, set to a Q25 quality threshold and the strictest error-elimination algorithm, was used for CDR3 identification, clonotype clustering and error correction. A nonparametric unseen species model with Euler transformation was used to estimate a lower bound on total TCR beta diversity. Starting from the raw public reads, TCRdb applied fastp trimming at Q25, assembled clones with MiXCR and retained in-frame beta chains. One record per CDR3 amino acid sequence lists the most common genes and DNA. These V and J calls derive from TCRdb rather than the authors' analysis. The sample records 800,000 to 1,000,000 distinct CDR3 sequences, around 49% of which are singletons. Of the sample, 10% to 15% is held by the ten largest clones.

The study at large found these results: The percentage of naive T cells measured by flow cytometry correlated strongly with observed TCR beta diversity. Compared with the aged group, the long-lived group had more naive CD4+ T cells, fewer expanded clones and increased TCR diversity, a pattern suggesting age selection. Conclusive comparison of naive and antigen-experienced compartments was prevented by the profiling of bulk unsorted PBMCs. Donor CMV infection status was unknown, potentially confounding age-related changes in expanded clonotypes. Observed TCR beta diversity per million T cells fell roughly linearly with age, and a significant reduction was already apparent by age about 43. Total diversity estimates from one million sequenced T cells were considered lower bounds and underestimates.

This clonotype was detected only a few times. What this receptor recognizes is not known. Per-nucleotide qualities are absent, and no much larger clonotype sits a single base away. The approximately 39 donors, aged about 6 to 95 years, were systemically healthy Caucasian individuals from Russia. About 10 milliliters of peripheral blood were collected from each donor into EDTA-treated Vacutainer tubes. Ficoll-Paque density-gradient centrifugation was used to isolate PBMCs, with at least 6.5 million per sample. Total RNA was extracted from PBMCs with Trizol reagent, with at least 6 micrograms obtained per sample. For every donor, flow cytometry on a PBMC aliquot measured the percentage of naive CD45RAhigh/CD27high T cells. The receptor was derived from a young man in good health. Sequenced sample: blood.

The CDR3 sequence is CASSQEWGGNQPQHF. The DNA sequence follows: TGTGCCAGCAGCCAAGAATGGGGCGGCAATCAGCCCCAGCATTTT. The V and J genes are TRBV4-2 and TRBJ1-5, with a weak D call of TRBD1 (5 bases match). CDR1 and CDR2 are read off the germline V gene as LGHNA and YNFKEQ. V and J are truncated by 0 bases and 2 bases respectively, leaving an intervening sequence of 8 bases. The CDR3 numbers 15 residues from cysteine through phenylalanine. Only CDR3 DNA remains: 45 bases, in frame from the first base.